The source of this TCR beta chain is a study of shared clonotypes between healthy human individuals (dated by TCRdb to the early 2020s). With regard to the full study: A couple of women and a few men aged 18 to 49 years were included in the cohort. To estimate repertoire size and how much clonotypes are shared between individuals, the study performed deep sequencing of blood TCR repertoires from five healthy adults. Per donor, three plates each were used for CD4 naive and CD4 memory, two for CD8 naive, and one for CD8 memory. Libraries were prepared and TCR repertoires were sequenced by different laboratories using diverse techniques, in order to increase sequencing depth and limit assay-specific biases. Per donor, leukapheresis produced somewhere between about 0.85 and 8.9 billion PBMCs. Overall study results and their limits: Even with the large sequencing depth, rarefaction of the sorted-subset datasets indicated that sequencing was incomplete. When a handful of donors were compared, the shared fraction of clonotypes was about 5.4% for naive CD4, 3.5% to 4% for naive CD8, 2% to 2.5% for memory CD4, and 0.35% to 0.5% for memory CD8. Because the study included only a small number of donors, the genetic and exposure-history diversity represented was limited. Naive subsets generally had larger estimated clonotype richness than memory subsets did. Compared with non-shared clonotypes, clonotypes shared by all four sorted-subset donors had higher generation probabilities. Only blood was sampled, and tissue TCR repertoires likely differ from those in blood. Based on pairwise subsampling, the degree of clonotype sharing among donors was expected to be affected by sequencing depth.

In regard to this clone: The target of this receptor is not known. No much larger clone exists at a distance of one base, and base qualities are not known.

Using the deep immunoSEQ assay, multiplex PCR amplified TCR CDR3 regions from genomic DNA. For each cell subset, the extracted genomic DNA was distributed evenly across all wells of several immunoSEQ 96-well plates, and each plate served as one replicate. For sorted subsets, about 0.2 ug genomic DNA, equal to tens of thousands of T cell genomes, was loaded into each replicate PCR. Purified libraries were quantified with a Qubit 3.0 fluorometer, sized on a Bioanalyzer 2100, and re-quantified with the KAPA Library Quantification kit. Every immunoSEQ 96-well plate was sequenced on a separate single-read 150-cycle Illumina NextSeq 550 flow cell. Per the original workflow: Because only junctional sequences without quality scores were contained in the immunoSEQ output, filtering matching that applied to full-length reads could not be performed. Sequences were annotated with PyIR, a Python wrapper for IgBLAST v1.9, and V/J genes and CDR3 were assigned using IMGT germline references. Reads were removed for weak V/J assignments (E-value above 1e-6), missing CDR3, stop codons, out-of-frame junctions, or ambiguous translated residues. A V3J clonotype was defined by an identical inferred V gene, J gene, and CDR3 amino acid sequence. Percentage overlap between repertoires was calculated by dividing the number of shared unique clonotypes by the size of the smaller repertoire. RTK rarefaction, the Chao1 estimator, and Recon v2.1 estimates of unobserved clonotypes were used to assess repertoire richness. For all TCRbeta clonotypes obtained by the gDNA method from four donors, generation probabilities were computed with OLGA. TCRdb limited this immuneACCESS table to in-frame rearrangements with V and J called. A share of clones is missing; checked studies link under half to unresolved V genes, and the rest is unexplained. For V, J and clone size, that table is used; D and trimming come from the DNA. The sample table holds approximately 1.5 million clones, of which approximately 98.5% were seen once. The top ten clones comprise around 0.38% of the sample.

The donors were healthy, HIV-negative adults who had no recently reported acute infections or vaccinations. Only Caucasian adults living in Nashville, Tennessee, USA were represented among the donors. Magnetic negative selection was used to enrich CD4+ T cells, after which naive cells were positively selected on CD45RA and the negative fraction became the memory subset. Blood was obtained by leukapheresis, after which PBMCs were separated by Ficoll-Histopaque density gradient centrifugation and cryopreserved in liquid nitrogen vapor phase. Analytical flow cytometry was used to check the purity and quantity of each magnetically sorted T cell population. Genomic DNA was isolated from each sorted fraction and quantified by UV absorbance on a Nanodrop 2000c. From a lookup of the germline V gene, CDR1 and CDR2 are SGHDT and YYEEEE. The CDR3 measures 13 amino acids from cysteine to phenylalanine. Only the CDR3 DNA is retained, 39 bases long and in frame from the first base. Deletion took 1 base off V and 7 bases off J, with a span of 8 bases between the germline ends.

Sequencing input: naive CD4+ T cells sorted from blood. According to the study, the label for this sample's cell subset or site signals: CD45RA+ positively selected. This clonotype was obtained from a man aged 25-45 years in good health. The sequence links TRBV5-6 to TRBJ1-4; the D gene is not confidently resolved. Read as DNA, the sequence is TGTGCCAGCAGCTTGAGGGAGCGTGAAAAACTGTTTTTT. Translated, it gives CASSLREREKLFF.